One sample yielded the 31 T cell receptor beta chains listed below, sequenced in a study of CD8 T cells in Susac syndrome. Random hexamers were used to reverse transcribe 0.5 to 1 ug of RNA. MiXCR was run by TCRdb on the immunoSEQ multiplex PCR reads, yielding one entry per CDR3 protein. The repertoire holds approximately 130,000 distinct CDR3 sequences, 90% to 95% seen once, with roughly 0.092% in the top ten. Sample: CD4+ T cells from PBMCs. The receptors stem from a human donor in good health.

The chain joins TRBV5-6 to TRBJ2-3; 7 bases align to TRBD2. Germline CDR1 and CDR2: SGHDT and YYEEEE. This CDR3 contains 16 residues. Trimming cost V 0 bases and J 2 bases; bases outside gene matches: 6. In nucleotides, the CDR3 is TGTGCCAGCAGCTTGGGTCTAGCGGCGTTCACAGATACGCAGTATTTT. Protein sequence: CASSLGLAAFTDTQYF. Drawing the rest from reference TRBV5-6 and TRBJ2-3, the complete variable domain is DAGVTQSPTHLIKTRGQQVTLRCSPKSGHDTVSWYQQALGQGPQFIFQYYEEEERQRGNFPDRFSGHQFPNYSSELNVNALLLGDSALYLCASSLGLAAFTDTQYFGPGTRLTVL.

The rearrangement joins TRBV3-1 to TRBJ2-1; 7 bases line up with TRBD2. Germline V lookup: CDR1 LGHDT, CDR2 YNNKEL (reference sequence). CDR3 size: 16 residues. V lost 6 bases and J lost 4; bases outside the gene matches: 12. CDR3 sequence: CASSWSSGVKYNEQFF. The CDR3 DNA sequence: TGTGCCAGCAGTTGGTCTAGCGGAGTTAAGTACAATGAGCAGTTCTTC.

The chain links TRBV6-2 or TRBV6-3 to TRBJ2-2; D tentatively fits TRBD1 or TRBD2 (6 bases each). This CDR3 contains 16 residues. Germline V lookup: CDR1 MNHEY, CDR2 SVGEGT. Trimming shortened V by 6 bases and J by 3 bases, and 17 bases separated the two germline ends. CDR3 nucleotide sequence: TGTGCCAGCAGCCTCTCCGGGGGCCCTTACACCGGGGAGCTGTTTTTT. Amino acid sequence: CASSLSGGPYTGELFF.

The V call is TRBV30, the J call TRBJ2-2; no definite D call. Trimming left V 0 bases short and J 5 bases short, with 7 bases between. Germline V CDR1 and CDR2: GTSNPN, SVGIG (reference sequence). This CDR3 is built from 13 residues. The CDR3 nucleotides are TGTGCCTGGAGTGTAGGTGGGACCGGGGAGCTGTTTTTT. Residues: CAWSVGGTGELFF.

This rearrangement joins TRBV7-2 to TRBJ2-1, with 12 bases matching TRBD2. Germline values: CDR1 SGHTA, CDR2 FQGNSA. V shed 7 bases and J 4 bases; nucleotides not matched to a gene: 5. This CDR3 contains 15 residues. CDR3 sequence reads: CASMLLAGGYNEQFF. CDR3 nucleotides: TGTGCCAGCATGCTTCTAGCGGGAGGGTACAATGAGCAGTTCTTC.

The chain recombines TRBV29-1 with TRBJ2-5; 9 bases match TRBD2. Germline V gene sequence: CDR1 SQVTM, CDR2 ANQGSEA. This CDR3 has 13 amino acids. J was trimmed by 6 bases and V by 5 bases; bases with no gene match: 7. CDR3 coding DNA: TGCAGCGTTCCGGGACTAGCTATACAGACCCAGTACTTC. This translates into CSVPGLAIQTQYF.

This sequence joins TRBV28 and TRBJ2-5, with 9 positions matching TRBD1. The junction had 8 bases not matched to a gene; V was cut back by 5 bases and J by 4 bases. Looked up from germline, CDR1 is MDHEN and CDR2 is SYDVKM. This CDR3 has 15 amino acids. The CDR3 sequence: CASSLPRGQGETQYF. The CDR3 nucleotides are TGTGCCAGCAGTCTACCCCGGGGACAGGGAGAGACCCAGTACTTC.

Comments on this clonotype: A read error may account for a junction end that differs from germline. This sequence joins TRBV6-2 or TRBV6-3 and TRBJ1-5; D call uncertain. Germline values: CDR1 MNHEY, CDR2 SVGEGT. This CDR3 is built from 14 residues. CDR3 region: CASKLGRGNQPQHF. The CDR3 DNA is TGTGCTAGCAAGCTGGGTAGGGGCAATCAGCCCCAGCATTTT.

The V and J genes are TRBV3-1 and TRBJ2-3; D remains unclear. The CDR3 runs 13 residues. In germline, CDR1 is LGHDT, CDR2 YNNKEL (reference sequence). Trimming removed 0 bases at V and 3 bases at J, with 4 bases between. The DNA of the CDR3 is TGTGCCAGCAGCCAAGATCTAACAGATACGCAGTATTTT. Encoded protein: CASSQDLTDTQYF.

J is TRBJ2-2 and V is TRBV5-6; no reliable D call. This CDR3 region has 12 residues. Germline values: CDR1 SGHDT, CDR2 YYEEEE. The V and J ends lost 1 base and 6 bases respectively, with 4 bases between them. CDR3 nucleotides: TGTGCCAGCAGCTTGATCCCCGGGGAGCTGTTTTTT. Amino acid sequence: CASSLIPGELFF. Full variable domain (remainder filled in from reference TRBV5-6 and TRBJ2-2): DAGVTQSPTHLIKTRGQQVTLRCSPKSGHDTVSWYQQALGQGPQFIFQYYEEEERQRGNFPDRFSGHQFPNYSSELNVNALLLGDSALYLCASSLIPGELFFGEGSRLTVL.

The chain recombines TRBV30 with TRBJ2-7; D gene unclear. The CDR3 sequence is 14 residues long. V was clipped by 0 bases and J by 0 bases, with 9 bases between them. CDR1 is GTSNPN and CDR2 is SVGIG in the germline V gene (reference sequence). Written as DNA, the CDR3 is TGTGCCTGGAGTGTACTGGGCAGCTCCTACGAGCAGTACTTC. As protein: CAWSVLGSSYEQYF.

The chain carries TRBV20-1 and TRBJ2-1, with 12 bases fitting TRBD2. Germline V lookup: CDR1 DFQATT, CDR2 SNEGSKA (reference sequence). The CDR3 totals 16 residues. J lost 3 bases, V lost 5 bases, and 8 bases had no gene match. CDR3 coding DNA: TGCAGTGCTCAACCTGGGACTAGCGGGCACTACAATGAGCAGTTCTTC. Protein product: CSAQPGTSGHYNEQFF.

Turning to this clonotype: One end of the junction fails to match germline, which may point to a read error. V usage is TRBV12-3 or TRBV12-4 and J usage is TRBJ2-3; maybe TRBD2 (6 bases). The CDR3 runs 15 residues. CDR3 in DNA: TGTGCCAGCAGTTTAAGCGGGCAAGCCACAAATACGCAGTATTTT. Protein sequence: CASSLSGQATNTQYF.

The rearrangement links TRBV6-5 to TRBJ1-2; D perhaps matches TRBD1 (5 bases). Germline loops: CDR1 MNHEY, CDR2 SVGAGI. The CDR3 loop spans 12 amino acids. The CDR3 DNA sequence: TGTGCATCCAGGGACGCTAACTATGGCTACACCTTC. Its protein is CASRDANYGYTF.

Here the CDR3 reads CASSPGGLRNQPQHF. CDR3 nucleotide sequence: TGTGCCAGCAGCCCGGGGGGTTTGCGCAATCAGCCCCAGCATTTT. The chain uses TRBV3-1 and TRBJ1-5, with D possibly TRBD1 on 5 matching bases. Looked up from germline, CDR1 is LGHDT and CDR2 is YNNKEL (reference sequence). The CDR3 covers 15 residues. The V end lost 4 bases, the J end lost 2 bases, and 12 bases lay between the germline ends.

V and J are TRBV20-1 and TRBJ2-7; D remains unclear. This CDR3 contains 14 residues. Germline CDR1 DFQATT, CDR2 SNEGSKA (reference sequence). CDR3 in DNA: TGCAGCGTCCTCATAGGGCTAACAAATTACGAGCAGTACTTC. Translating it yields CSVLIGLTNYEQYF.

The chain combines TRBV12-3 or TRBV12-4 with TRBJ2-2; no firm D call. Trimming took off 8 bases at V and 2 bases at J, with 6 bases between the two ends. The CDR3 length is 12 residues. CDR3: CASHQNTGELFF. CDR3 DNA: TGTGCCAGCCACCAAAACACCGGGGAGCTGTTTTTT.

The rearrangement uses TRBV3-1 and TRBJ2-7, with D hard to call. Between the trimmed V and J ends, which lost 0 bases and 3 bases, there was a span of 6 bases. The CDR3 covers 13 residues. Germline CDR1 is LGHDT and CDR2 is YNNKEL (reference sequence). The CDR3: CASSQDKGYEQYF. The CDR3 DNA reads as TGTGCCAGCAGCCAAGACAAAGGCTACGAGCAGTACTTC.

This sequence joins TRBV6-5 and TRBJ1-5; TRBD1 aligns across 8 bases. Germline CDR1 is MNHEY and CDR2 is SVGAGI. J lost 0 bases, V lost 4 bases, and 5 bases had no gene match. CDR3 length equals 16 residues. The CDR3 nucleotides are TGTGCCAGCAGTTCCGGACAGGGCCTTAGCAATCAGCCCCAGCATTTT. It yields the protein CASSSGQGLSNQPQHF.

The J gene is TRBJ1-5, the V gene TRBV6-1; a possible D gene is TRBD1 (5 bases). The germline CDR1 and CDR2 sequences are MNHNS and SASEGT. Between the trimmed V and J ends, which lost 7 bases and 6 bases, there was a span of 19 bases. The CDR3 has 15 amino acids. The CDR3 reads CASTLEIGVGQPQHF. In DNA, the CDR3 is TGTGCCAGCACCCTTGAGATAGGGGTCGGTCAGCCCCAGCATTTT.

The V and J genes are TRBV12-3 or TRBV12-4 and TRBJ2-1, with TRBD2 identical over 7 bases. The V and J ends lost 1 base and 0 bases, in that order; junction bases with no gene match: 9. CDR3 length: 18 residues. CDR3 residues: CASSLVFSGGSSYNEQFF. CDR3 in DNA: TGTGCCAGCAGTTTAGTGTTTTCCGGCGGGAGCTCCTACAATGAGCAGTTCTTC.

The chain uses TRBV15 and TRBJ1-2; 7 bases match TRBD1. The V segment lost 0 bases and the J segment 4 bases; nucleotides outside the gene matches: 5. CDR1 is LNHNV, CDR2 YYDKDF, per germline (reference sequence). The CDR3 has 15 amino acids. CDR3 coding DNA: TGTGCCACCAGCAGAGATAGGACAGGCGCCTATGGCTACACCTTC. Protein product: CATSRDRTGAYGYTF.

The chain has TRBV28 and TRBJ2-7, with 10 nucleotides matching TRBD1. This CDR3 is built from 15 residues. V lost 3 bases to trimming and J lost 2 bases; unmatched junction nucleotides: 4. Per the germline V gene, CDR1 is MDHEN and CDR2 is SYDVKM. The CDR3 loop reads CASSLIGQGAYEQYF. The CDR3 DNA follows: TGTGCCAGCAGTTTGATCGGACAGGGGGCCTACGAGCAGTACTTC.

J is TRBJ2-6 and V is TRBV5-6, with D perhaps assigned TRBD1 or TRBD2 (5 bases each). V shed 0 bases and J shed 4 bases, with 17 bases lying between them. CDR3 length: 18 residues. Germline V gene data show CDR1 as SGHDT and CDR2 as YYEEEE. CDR3 DNA: TGTGCCAGCAGCTTGGATGTTGAGGGGCTAGGCGGGGCCAACGTCCTGACTTTC. Translating it yields CASSLDVEGLGGANVLTF.

The chain combines TRBV5-1 with TRBJ2-5, with 10 nucleotides matching TRBD2. Germline assignment: CDR1 SGHRS and CDR2 YFSETQ. The ends lost 2 bases at V and 2 bases at J; junction bases unmatched: 6. This CDR3 has 16 amino acids. The CDR3 sequence: CASSLLTSGFQETQYF. DNA of the CDR3: TGCGCCAGCAGCTTACTGACTAGCGGGTTTCAAGAGACCCAGTACTTC.

The genes are TRBV10-3 and TRBJ1-1; no definite D call. Germline CDR1 is ENHRY and CDR2 is SYGVKD. With 6 bases removed from V and 1 base from J, the gap between germline ends came to 9 bases. The CDR3 consists of 13 residues. The CDR3 spells CAIRSASNTEAFF. CDR3 bases: TGTGCCATCAGGTCTGCATCGAACACTGAAGCTTTCTTT.

The chain links TRBV2 to TRBJ2-1; 12 nucleotides line up with TRBD2. Germline trimming cut 3 bases from V and 6 bases from J; bases unmatched to any gene: 6. The CDR3 has 16 amino acids. CDR1 and CDR2 (germline): SNHLY, FYNNEI. CDR3 loop: CASSENGLAGINEQFF. DNA of the CDR3: TGTGCCAGCAGTGAGAATGGACTAGCGGGAATCAATGAGCAGTTCTTC.

The chain carries TRBV3-1 and TRBJ2-5; 11 nucleotides align to TRBD2. The J segment lost 1 base and the V segment lost 6 bases, leaving 1 base of the junction unmatched. Germline CDR1 reads LGHDT; CDR2 reads YNNKEL (reference sequence). The CDR3 extends over 14 amino acids. CDR3 sequence: CASRGTSGQETQYF. The CDR3 nucleotides read TGTGCCAGCAGGGGGACTAGCGGCCAAGAGACCCAGTACTTC.

The CDR3 region has the DNA TGTGCCAGCAGTTTTGCTCAGGGGTACGAGCAGTACTTC. It is translated as CASSFAQGYEQYF. The V call is TRBV28, the J call TRBJ2-7; TRBD1 might be the D (6 bases). Trimming stripped 3 bases from V and 4 bases from J, with 10 bases between. This CDR3 has 13 amino acids. Germline values: CDR1 MDHEN, CDR2 SYDVKM.

This rearrangement joins TRBV2 to TRBJ1-3; 7 bases fit TRBD1. This CDR3 contains 17 residues. Per germline, CDR1 SNHLY and CDR2 FYNNEI. Germline trimming cut 7 bases from V and 3 bases from J; bases unmatched to any gene: 15. In DNA form, the CDR3 reads TGTGCCAGCATTGCGAGTTTTTTAGGGGGCAGTGGAAACACCATATATTTT. Protein: CASIASFLGGSGNTIYF.

The chain couples TRBV5-4 to TRBJ2-7; a possible D gene is TRBD2 (6 bases). The CDR3 loop spans 15 amino acids. Germline V gene sequence: CDR1 SGHNT, CDR2 YYREEE (reference sequence). V was cut by 0 bases and J by 0 bases, with 10 bases left in between. The CDR3 coding sequence is TGTGCCAGCAGCTTGGAGGTCGGGAGCTCCTACGAGCAGTACTTC. The encoded protein is CASSLEVGSSYEQYF.